What follows are 25 T cell receptor beta chains derived from one specimen sequenced in a study of cytomegalovirus exposure and HLA in healthy donors. In the PCR, 60 Vbeta and 13 Jbeta primers were used. Sequencing used immunoSEQ multiplex PCR; TCRdb keeps in-frame clones, though not all of them. The table lists around 190,000 clones, 87% of them singletons. The sequencing input was PBMCs. The origin of the receptors is a boy younger than 10 in good health and CMV-seronegative.

The V call is TRBV6-1, the J call TRBJ2-2; D is perhaps TRBD1 (6 bases). The ends were cut back, 7 bases at V and 2 bases at J, with 14 bases in the middle. This CDR3 region has 15 residues. Germline loops: CDR1 MNHNS, CDR2 SASEGT. The CDR3 is CASTQGTLNTGELFF. Written as DNA, the CDR3 is TGTGCCAGCACCCAGGGGACCCTAAACACCGGGGAGCTGTTTTTT.

The J gene is TRBJ2-1, the V gene TRBV28; TRBD1 matches 8 bases. Germline loops: CDR1 MDHEN, CDR2 SYDVKM. The CDR3 totals 16 residues. The junction had 8 bases not matched to a gene; V was cut back by 5 bases and J by 2 bases. CDR3 in amino acids: CASSLWQGAAYNEQFF. CDR3 sequence (DNA): TGTGCCAGCAGTCTTTGGCAGGGGGCTGCCTACAATGAGCAGTTCTTC.

This rearrangement joins TRBV14 to TRBJ1-1, with TRBD1 identical over 8 bases. CDR3 length: 15 amino acids. Germline lookup yields CDR1 SGHDN and CDR2 FVKESK. V was clipped by 2 bases and J by 1 base; unmatched bases: 3. DNA for the CDR3: TGTGCCAGCAGCCAACGGACAGGGTCGAACACTGAAGCTTTCTTT. This gives the protein CASSQRTGSNTEAFF.

This clone was picked up a small number of times. The rearrangement links TRBV30 to TRBJ1-1; D call uncertain. Trimming cost V 3 bases and J 2 bases, with 10 bases left between them. CDR1 and CDR2 from the germline V gene are GTSNPN and SVGIG (reference sequence). The CDR3 runs to 13 residues. CDR3 bases: TGTGCCTGGAGAACACTATCTAACACTGAAGCTTTCTTT. It encodes CAWRTLSNTEAFF.

The chain combines TRBV5-1 with TRBJ1-2; D unclear. This CDR3 has 15 residues. Trimming stripped 9 bases from V and 4 bases from J, with 22 bases between. CDR1 is SGHRS, CDR2 YFSETQ, per germline. The CDR3 reads CATQGRPGEGYGYTF. In DNA, the CDR3 is TGCGCCACCCAAGGTCGACCAGGCGAGGGCTATGGCTACACCTTC.

The V call is TRBV6-1, the J call TRBJ1-2; 10 bases agree with TRBD1. The CDR3 extends over 15 amino acids. Germline lookup yields CDR1 MNHNS and CDR2 SASEGT. Trimming removed 6 bases from V and 5 bases from J; junction bases left unmatched: 9. The CDR3 sequence: CASSGGDRGKYGYTF. CDR3 DNA: TGTGCCAGCAGCGGAGGGGACAGGGGAAAGTATGGCTACACCTTC.

The chain carries TRBV6-6 and TRBJ1-1; a possible D gene is TRBD1 (6 bases). V lost 10 bases and J 3 bases, leaving 15 bases between the germline ends. The CDR3 is 13 amino acids. Germline lookup yields CDR1 MNHNY and CDR2 SVGAGI (reference sequence). The CDR3 protein is CATRDTLYTEAFF. In nucleotides, the CDR3 is TGTGCCACCCGGGACACCCTTTACACTGAAGCTTTCTTT.

The chain has TRBV18 and TRBJ2-3; D gene ambiguous. V lost 3 bases and J lost 6, with 10 bases in between. CDR1 KGHSH and CDR2 LQKENI come from the germline V gene. CDR3 length: 13 amino acids. This CDR3 is CASSPGPGDTQYF. The CDR3 DNA reads as TGTGCCAGCTCACCGGGCCCTGGGGATACGCAGTATTTT.

This clone has just one count. The J gene is TRBJ2-1, the V gene TRBV28; 7 nucleotides line up with TRBD2. Germline CDR1 MDHEN, CDR2 SYDVKM. The junction had 9 bases not matched to a gene; V was cut back by 7 bases and J by 6 bases. The CDR3 totals 14 residues. The CDR3 bases are TGTGCCAGCAACAATAGAGGGAGGGGCAATGAGCAGTTCTTC. Its protein product is CASNNRGRGNEQFF. The full variable domain, its missing parts supplied by reference TRBV28 and TRBJ2-1, is DVKVTQSSRYLVKRTGEKVFLECVQDMDHENMFWYRQDPGLGLRLIYFSYDVKMKEKGDIPEGYSVSREKKERFSLILESASTNQTSMYLCASNNRGRGNEQFFGPGTRLTVL.

The chain links TRBV27 to TRBJ2-3, with 8 bases identical to TRBD2. Germline lookup yields CDR1 MNHEY and CDR2 SMNVEV (reference sequence). The CDR3 runs to 15 residues. J gave up 0 bases and V 6 bases, and 5 bases lay outside the gene matches. CDR3 amino acids: CASRQTSDSTDTQYF. The CDR3 coding sequence is TGTGCCAGCAGGCAGACTAGCGACAGCACAGATACGCAGTATTTT.

The chain couples TRBV7-9 to TRBJ2-7, with D unclear. CDR3 length: 12 residues. Germline-derived CDR1 and CDR2 are SEHNR and FQNEAQ (reference sequence). V gave up 5 bases and J gave up 3 bases, with 8 bases separating them. The CDR3 loop is CASSPRSYEQYF. DNA for the CDR3: TGTGCCAGCAGCCCTAGGAGCTACGAGCAGTACTTC.

The chain recombines TRBV5-4 with TRBJ2-7; 8 nucleotides line up with TRBD2. The CDR3 totals 17 residues. The V gene's germline CDR1 is SGHNT and CDR2 YYREEE (reference sequence). V lost 4 bases and J lost 1; bases outside the gene matches: 13. The CDR3 nucleotides read TGTGCCAGCAGCCTCTCCTATAGCGGGGACGAGTCCTACGAGCAGTACTTC. Translated, it gives CASSLSYSGDESYEQYF.

This rearrangement joins TRBV7-2 to TRBJ2-5; D not certain. The V gene's germline CDR1 is SGHTA and CDR2 FQGNSA. This CDR3 is 12 amino acids long. The germline V and J ends were trimmed by 4 bases and 1 base, with 4 bases remaining between them. The CDR3 region has the DNA TGTGCCAGCAGCTACTTCCAAGAGACCCAGTACTTC. It encodes CASSYFQETQYF. Looking up the rest from reference TRBV7-2 and TRBJ2-5 gives the full variable domain: GAGVSQSPSNKVTEKGKDVELRCDPISGHTALYWYRQSLGQGLEFLIYFQGNSAPDKSGLPSDRFSAERTGGSVSTLTIQRTQQEDSAVYLCASSYFQETQYFGPGTRLLVL.

This clone was observed a few times. This chain joins TRBV4-1 and TRBJ1-2; weak D call: TRBD1 (5 bases). This CDR3 spans 16 amino acids. Trimming stripped 2 bases from V and 4 bases from J, with 17 bases between. Per germline, CDR1 MGHRA and CDR2 YSYEKL. CDR3 in amino acids: CASSQKSFQGPYGYTF. The CDR3 DNA reads as TGCGCCAGCAGCCAAAAGTCCTTCCAGGGCCCCTATGGCTACACCTTC.

The CDR3 DNA reads as TGTGCCTGGAGTCCCAAAGCGGGGGGGGGCGAGCAGTACTTC. Residues: CAWSPKAGGGEQYF. The chain links TRBV30 to TRBJ2-5; 10 bases are a match to TRBD2. Near its end, the DNA agrees better with TRBJ2-7, so the J call may be wrong. From germline, CDR1 is GTSNPN and CDR2 SVGIG (reference sequence). The CDR3 consists of 14 residues.

The V call is TRBV19, the J call TRBJ2-6, with D perhaps matching TRBD1 (5 bases). Deletions cut 4 bases from V and 0 bases from J, with 19 bases between. Germline V gene lookup returns CDR1 LNHDA and CDR2 SQIVND (reference sequence). The CDR3 loop spans 19 amino acids. DNA for the CDR3: TGTGCCAGTAGTACAGGGCCAGCCTTTCCAAACTCTGGGGCCAACGTCCTGACTTTC. Translated: CASSTGPAFPNSGANVLTF.

CDR3: CASSSRDSAYEQYF. As DNA, the CDR3 is TGTGCCAGCAGCTCCCGGGACAGTGCCTACGAGCAGTACTTC. This chain links TRBV7-9 with TRBJ2-7, with TRBD1 identical over 7 bases. V shed 4 bases and J 2 bases; nucleotides not matched to a gene: 5. The germline V gene has CDR1 SEHNR and CDR2 FQNEAQ (reference sequence). The CDR3 has 14 amino acids.

This chain joins TRBV28 and TRBJ2-7; 11 nucleotides match TRBD1. The CDR3 totals 15 residues. CDR1 and CDR2 from the germline V gene are MDHEN and SYDVKM. The junction had 7 bases not matched to a gene; V was cut back by 6 bases and J by 3 bases. The chain's CDR3 is CASSLPGQGGYEQYF. In nucleotides, the CDR3 is TGTGCCAGCAGCCTCCCGGGACAGGGGGGCTACGAGCAGTACTTC.

The chain employs TRBV29-1 and TRBJ2-1, with unresolved D. The CDR3 extends over 10 amino acids. Germline values: CDR1 SQVTM, CDR2 ANQGSEA. Trimming stripped 0 bases from V and 10 bases from J, with 4 bases between. For the CDR3, the DNA is TGCAGCGTTGAAGAGGGCGAGCAGTTCTTC. This translates into CSVEEGEQFF.

This sequence joins TRBV10-3 and TRBJ2-1; 11 nucleotides line up with TRBD2. V shed 10 bases, J shed 6 bases, and the junction held 14 bases outside the gene matches. Germline loops: CDR1 ENHRY, CDR2 SYGVKD. The CDR3 totals 16 residues. The CDR3 protein is CASHRETSGVPNEQFF. The CDR3 bases are TGTGCCAGTCACAGGGAGACTAGCGGGGTCCCCAATGAGCAGTTCTTC.

The chain joins TRBV2 to TRBJ1-4, with 7 bases fitting TRBD1. The CDR3 is made up of 12 amino acids. V trimming: 11 bases; J trimming: 7 bases; junction bases outside the gene matches: 7. Germline V gene lookup returns CDR1 SNHLY and CDR2 FYNNEI. CDR3 in amino acids: CAGRQGSEKLFF. CDR3 sequence (DNA): TGTGCCGGTAGACAGGGAAGTGAAAAACTGTTTTTT.

This clone was counted between two and nine times. J is TRBJ1-4 and V is TRBV2; 7 nucleotides align to TRBD1. Germline V CDR1 and CDR2: SNHLY, FYNNEI. The J segment lost 8 bases and the V segment lost 2 bases, leaving 5 bases of the junction unmatched. The CDR3 extends over 14 amino acids. The CDR3 DNA follows: TGTGCCAGCAGTGAACGAGGGACAGCGGAAAAACTGTTTTTT. This translates into CASSERGTAEKLFF.

Here the CDR3 reads CASRTGNEQFF. For the CDR3, the DNA is TGTGCCAGCAGGACAGGGAATGAGCAGTTCTTC. The rearrangement joins TRBV28 to TRBJ2-1; 7 nucleotides agree with TRBD1. Trimming at V came to 6 bases and at J to 7 bases, leaving 0 bases not matched to a gene. The CDR3 loop spans 11 amino acids. From germline, CDR1 is MDHEN and CDR2 SYDVKM.

The chain joins TRBV29-1 to TRBJ2-3, with 9 bases lining up with TRBD2. This CDR3 spans 15 amino acids. Per the germline V gene, CDR1 is SQVTM and CDR2 is ANQGSEA. Trimming cost V 8 bases and J 4 bases; bases outside gene matches: 13. The CDR3 region is CSLTGLAGLADTQYF. The CDR3 nucleotides are TGCAGCCTGACTGGGCTAGCGGGGTTGGCAGATACGCAGTATTTT.

As regards this clone: Germline is not matched at one junction end, which may reflect a read error. The rearrangement links TRBV7-9 to TRBJ2-7; no firm D call. The CDR3 covers 13 residues. Per germline, CDR1 SEHNR and CDR2 FQNEAQ (reference sequence). The CDR3 spells CSSSFTESYEQYF. CDR3 DNA: TGTTCCAGCAGCTTCACGGAGTCCTACGAGCAGTACTTC.